One and the same sample provided the 18 T cell receptor beta chains below, sequenced in a study of blood T cell repertoires in COVID-19. The repertoire was sequenced with immunoSEQ multiplex PCR; TCRdb's copy has only in-frame clones and lacks some. This sample has about 60,000 clones, with 90% found just once. The material sequenced was peripheral blood. The receptors here all came from a human donor with active COVID-19. The donor label of this sample is uncertain.

The genes are TRBV27 and TRBJ1-1; D is possibly TRBD1 (5 bases). Deletions cut 3 bases from V and 5 bases from J, with 13 bases between. The germline CDR1 and CDR2 sequences are MNHEY and SMNVEV (reference sequence). CDR3 length: 14 amino acids. For the CDR3, the DNA is TGTGCCAGCAGTTTTCTAAGACAGACGACTGAAGCTTTCTTT. It specifies CASSFLRQTTEAFF.

The chain combines TRBV7-8 with TRBJ2-7, with D tentatively TRBD1 (6 bases). The CDR3 loop spans 12 amino acids. The germline gives CDR1 SGHVS, CDR2 FQNEAQ. Deletions cut 5 bases from V and 4 bases from J, with 9 bases between. The CDR3 reads CASSPTGYEQYF. The DNA of the CDR3 is TGTGCCAGCAGCCCGACAGGTTACGAGCAGTACTTC. Full variable domain (remainder filled in from reference TRBV7-8 and TRBJ2-7): GAGVSQSPRYKVAKRGQDVALRCDPISGHVSLFWYQQALGQGPEFLTYFQNEAQLDKSGLPSDRFFAERPEGSVSTLKIQRTQQEDSAVYLCASSPTGYEQYFGPGTRLTVT.

This clone was counted a few times. The chain carries TRBV5-1 and TRBJ2-7, with 9 bases matching TRBD2. V lost 4 bases and J lost 1; bases outside the gene matches: 15. This CDR3 contains 18 residues. CDR1 SGHRS and CDR2 YFSETQ come from the germline V gene. Here the CDR3 DNA reads TGCGCCAGCAGCGGAACCGGGACTAGCTCGTACCCGTCCTACGAGCAGTACTTC. It specifies CASSGTGTSSYPSYEQYF.

The V gene is TRBV5-4, the J gene TRBJ2-7, with 10 bases matching TRBD1. The CDR3 totals 15 residues. Germline V gene sequence: CDR1 SGHNT, CDR2 YYREEE (reference sequence). The V gene end was trimmed by 3 bases and the J gene end by 4 bases; junction bases not matched to a gene: 7. The CDR3 loop is CASSSDRGQSYEQYF. CDR3 bases: TGTGCCAGCAGCTCCGACAGGGGGCAATCTTACGAGCAGTACTTC.

This clone was detected once. The rearrangement joins TRBV5-6 to TRBJ1-2; weak D call: TRBD1 (5 bases). The ends were cut back, 0 bases at V and 8 bases at J, with 11 bases in the middle. The CDR3 is 13 amino acids. From germline, CDR1 is SGHDT and CDR2 YYEEEE. CDR3 protein: CASSLAGQGGYTF. As DNA, the CDR3 is TGTGCCAGCAGCTTGGCGGGTCAGGGAGGCTACACCTTC. The entire variable domain, with the rest obtained from reference TRBV5-6 and TRBJ1-2, is as follows: DAGVTQSPTHLIKTRGQQVTLRCSPKSGHDTVSWYQQALGQGPQFIFQYYEEEERQRGNFPDRFSGHQFPNYSSELNVNALLLGDSALYLCASSLAGQGGYTFGSGTRLTVV.

The chain has TRBV11-2 and TRBJ2-1; weak D call: TRBD2 (5 bases). The CDR3 spans 15 residues. V was shortened by 3 bases and J by 0 bases, with 9 bases between the two germline ends. Germline V gene lookup returns CDR1 SGHAT and CDR2 FQNNGV. CDR3 residues: CASSFSLDSYNEQFF. The CDR3 DNA reads as TGTGCCAGCAGCTTTTCACTAGACTCCTACAATGAGCAGTTCTTC.

The V gene is TRBV6-6, the J gene TRBJ1-5; D might be TRBD1 (5 bases). Between the trimmed V and J ends, which lost 7 bases and 8 bases, there was a span of 21 bases. This CDR3 is built from 15 residues. Germline V lookup: CDR1 MNHNY, CDR2 SVGAGI (reference sequence). This CDR3 is CASTARGPGNEPQHF. CDR3 in DNA: TGTGCCAGCACCGCTCGCGGTCCAGGGAATGAGCCCCAGCATTTT.

This chain joins TRBV3-1 (or the pseudogene TRBV3-2) and TRBJ1-3, with D possibly matching TRBD1 (5 bases). Germline assignment: CDR1 LGHDT and CDR2 YNNKEL (reference sequence). Deletions cut 0 bases from V and 4 bases from J, with 7 bases between. The CDR3 sequence is 14 residues long. The CDR3 DNA sequence: TGTGCCAGCAGCCAAGAAGGGGTGGGAAACACCATATATTTT. Encoded protein: CASSQEGVGNTIYF.

This chain uses TRBV3-1 (or the pseudogene TRBV3-2) with TRBJ1-1; possible D gene TRBD1, 5 bases. From germline, CDR1 is LGHDT and CDR2 YNNKEL (reference sequence). The CDR3 sequence is 13 residues long. With 3 bases removed from V and 5 bases from J, the gap between germline ends came to 10 bases. For the CDR3, the DNA is TGTGCCAGCAGCCACGGGGGAGCGACTGAAGCTTTCTTT. Protein product: CASSHGGATEAFF.

This rearrangement joins TRBV5-1 to TRBJ2-1; no clear D. The CDR3 runs 10 residues. Germline loops: CDR1 SGHRS, CDR2 YFSETQ. V gave up 5 bases and J gave up 9 bases, with 6 bases separating them. CDR3 nucleotide sequence: TGCGCCAGCAGATGGAGTGAGCAGTTCTTC. Amino acids: CASRWSEQFF.

The genes are TRBV10-2 and TRBJ2-3; 9 bases are a match to TRBD2. The CDR3 is made up of 15 amino acids. From germline, CDR1 is WSHSY and CDR2 SAAADI. V dropped 4 bases and J dropped 2; count of bases not matched to a gene: 4. CDR3 residues: CASSGTSVLTDTQYF. For the CDR3, the DNA is TGCGCCAGCAGTGGGACTAGCGTACTCACAGATACGCAGTATTTT.

V and J are TRBV6-2 or TRBV6-3 and TRBJ2-7, with D uncertain. CDR1 is MNHEY and CDR2 is SVGEGT in the germline V gene. The CDR3 is made up of 14 amino acids. V was trimmed by 3 bases and J by 3 bases, leaving 12 bases between them. The DNA of the CDR3 is TGTGCCAGCAGTTATCTTCCGAGGAGCTACGAGCAGTACTTC. Translation: CASSYLPRSYEQYF.

This chain joins TRBV6-2 or TRBV6-3 and TRBJ2-7; 13 bases are a match to TRBD2. This CDR3 is 17 amino acids long. Losses at the gene ends were 2 bases for V and 6 bases for J; bases not matched to a gene: 10. Germline CDR1 MNHEY, CDR2 SVGEGT. The CDR3 protein is CASSYGLAGASRGEQYF. In DNA form, the CDR3 reads TGTGCCAGCAGTTACGGACTAGCGGGGGCCTCTAGAGGCGAGCAGTACTTC.

The chain couples TRBV7-2 to TRBJ1-4, with 7 bases matching TRBD1. Per germline, CDR1 SGHTA and CDR2 FQGNSA. The CDR3 spans 16 residues. J was trimmed by 8 bases and V by 1 base; bases with no gene match: 10. CDR3 coding DNA: TGTGCCAGCAGCTTAGACGAAGGGACAGCACGAGAAAAACTGTTTTTT. Translated, it gives CASSLDEGTAREKLFF.

V gene TRBV3-1 (or the pseudogene TRBV3-2) combines with J gene TRBJ1-1; D might be TRBD1 (5 bases). Germline lookup yields CDR1 LGHDT and CDR2 YNNKEL (reference sequence). This CDR3 is 13 amino acids long. V lost 3 bases, J lost 3 bases, and 8 bases lay in between. CDR3 sequence (DNA): TGTGCCAGCAGCCACAGGGTTGACACTGAAGCTTTCTTT. This codes for CASSHRVDTEAFF.

The chain combines TRBV6-5 with TRBJ1-2, with 9 positions matching TRBD1. The CDR3 extends over 14 amino acids. In germline, CDR1 is MNHEY, CDR2 SVGAGI. V lost 4 bases to trimming and J lost 4 bases; unmatched junction nucleotides: 4. This chain's CDR3 is CASSWGQGGYGYTF. CDR3 bases: TGTGCCAGCAGTTGGGGACAGGGCGGCTATGGCTACACCTTC.

The V gene is TRBV5-4, the J gene TRBJ2-6; 7 bases fit TRBD1. Unmatched junction bases numbered 11, after V lost 4 bases and J lost 4 bases. Germline V gene lookup returns CDR1 SGHNT and CDR2 YYREEE (reference sequence). The CDR3 length is 17 residues. The CDR3, as DNA: TGTGCCAGCAGCCCGGCAACCGGGACAGACGGGGCCAACGTCCTGACTTTC. The encoded protein is CASSPATGTDGANVLTF.

V is TRBV7-9 and J is TRBJ2-5; 10 nucleotides match TRBD2. With V trimmed by 0 bases and J by 3 bases, 1 base remained unmatched. CDR1 is SEHNR and CDR2 is FQNEAQ in the germline V gene (reference sequence). The CDR3 consists of 15 residues. Written as DNA, the CDR3 is TGTGCCAGCAGCTTAGCCACTAGCGGGGAAGAGACCCAGTACTTC. Translated: CASSLATSGEETQYF.